This TCR beta chain was profiled in a study of HIV-infected children after antiretroviral therapy interruption. For the study at large: Most children had recorded EBV and CMV exposure.

Per the germline V gene, CDR1 is DFQATT and CDR2 is SNEGSKA (reference sequence). The CDR3 has 12 amino acids. V lost 4 bases and J lost 9, with 13 bases in between. Study-wide results and limits: Naive CD4+ CDR3 sharing between time points fell after interruption began. Naive CD4+ Gini coefficient rose by interruption end, suggesting clonal expansion.

A 3' RACE protocol on RNA, with unique molecular identifiers, produced the TCR library. MiXCR, run by TCRdb on the 3' RACE reads, gives a single entry per CDR3 protein. Altogether about 89,000 distinct CDR3 sequences are present, approximately 6.9% being singletons, with the ten largest covering roughly 1.1%. This clonotype appeared a few times. Its specificity is not known. Regarding treatment: PENTA 11 planned treatment interruption arm or continuous ART arm. At least 24 weeks of at least three-drug ART, in children 2 to 15 years. The specimen was CD45RA+ CD4+ T cells from PBMCs, pooled from several time points, collected from a donor given antiretroviral therapy, either interrupted or continuous. Subset of the sample: naive CD4+ CD45RA+ CD45RO- T cells. The chain employs TRBV20-1 and TRBJ2-1; D remains unclear. This receptor was taken from a pool of human donors with HIV. In DNA, the CDR3 is TGCAGTGCTATAAAGGTCGGCGGTGAGCAGTTCTTC. This codes for CSAIKVGGEQFF.